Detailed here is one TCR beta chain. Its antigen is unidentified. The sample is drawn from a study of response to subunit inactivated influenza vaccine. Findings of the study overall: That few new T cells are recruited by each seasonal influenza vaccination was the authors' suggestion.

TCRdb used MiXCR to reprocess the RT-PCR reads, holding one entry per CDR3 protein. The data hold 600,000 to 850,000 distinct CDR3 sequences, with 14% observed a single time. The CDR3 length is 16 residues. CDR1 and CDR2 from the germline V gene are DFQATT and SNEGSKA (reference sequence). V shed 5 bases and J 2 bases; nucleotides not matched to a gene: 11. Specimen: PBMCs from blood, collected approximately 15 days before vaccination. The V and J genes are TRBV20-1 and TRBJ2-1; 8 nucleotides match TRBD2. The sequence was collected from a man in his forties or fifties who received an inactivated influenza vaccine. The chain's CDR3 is CSAYPPFSGTYNEQFF. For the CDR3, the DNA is TGCAGTGCTTACCCACCCTTTAGCGGGACCTACAATGAGCAGTTCTTC.